These 13 T cell receptor beta chains were all obtained from the same sample, sequenced in a study of blood T cells in healthy people across ages. Together with a sample-barcoded 5' primer, a J-beta primer mix was included in a second PCR lasting about 7 to 12 cycles. From the 5' RACE reads, TCRdb called clonotypes with MiXCR, one entry per CDR3 protein. The data hold approximately 1,100,000 distinct CDR3 sequences, with around 43% observed a single time. Sequencing was performed on blood. These receptors all come from a woman aged 55 to 70 in good health.

In its sample, this clonotype was seen many times. CDR3 amino acids: CSARKTEGSPRVQETQYF. The CDR3 DNA sequence: TGCAGTGCTAGAAAAACCGAAGGGAGTCCAAGGGTACAAGAGACCCAGTACTTC. The chain has TRBV20-1 and TRBJ2-5; TRBD2 might be the D (5 bases). Per the germline V gene, CDR1 is DFQATT and CDR2 is SNEGSKA (reference sequence). V lost 2 bases, J lost 2 bases, and 24 bases lay in between. The CDR3 is 18 amino acids.

This chain links TRBV20-1 with TRBJ2-1; 10 bases line up with TRBD2. In germline, CDR1 is DFQATT, CDR2 SNEGSKA (reference sequence). Unmatched junction bases numbered 10, after V lost 5 bases and J lost 0 bases. The CDR3 has 17 amino acids. DNA of the CDR3: TGCAGTGCTCCTGGGACAGTAGCGGGGGGCTCCTACAATGAGCAGTTCTTC. This gives the protein CSAPGTVAGGSYNEQFF.

This clonotype occurred many times. The chain recombines TRBV10-3 with TRBJ2-5; D remains ambiguous. Gene TRBJ2-7 matches the end of the DNA better, so the J call may be wrong. Germline values: CDR1 ENHRY, CDR2 SYGVKD. This CDR3 spans 12 amino acids. The CDR3 nucleotides read TGTGCCATCAGTGAGTCCGCATACGAGCAGTACTTC. It encodes CAISESAYEQYF.

This clonotype was counted a few times. The chain combines TRBV27 with TRBJ2-7, with 8 bases identical to TRBD1. Trimming at V came to 5 bases and at J to 4 bases, leaving 10 bases not matched to a gene. The CDR3 is 15 residues long. CDR1 is MNHEY and CDR2 is SMNVEV in the germline V gene (reference sequence). Here the CDR3 reads CASSPRTGTDYEQYF. The CDR3, as DNA: TGTGCCAGCAGTCCCCGGACAGGGACCGATTACGAGCAGTACTTC.

The chain has TRBV21-1 and TRBJ2-3; TRBD1 was called by the table and not checked on the DNA. TRBV21-1 is described as a pseudogene. CDR3 length: 19 residues. CDR3 protein: CASSSRQGARDPSTDTLYF. CDR3 DNA: TGTGCCAGCAGCTCAAGACAGGGGGCCCGAGACCCAAGCACAGATACGCTGTATTTT.

This clonotype came up a few times. DNA for the CDR3: TGTCTTACCGGCCAATGGGGGAGTGAGACCCAGTACTTC. Its translation is CLTGQWGSETQYF. V and J are TRBV27 and TRBJ2-5, with D perhaps being TRBD1 or TRBD2 (5 bases each). The CDR3 covers 13 residues. Germline loops: CDR1 MNHEY, CDR2 SMNVEV (reference sequence).

This chain connects TRBV19 to TRBJ1-2; TRBD1 is a possible D gene (5 bases). Germline V gives CDR1 LNHDA, CDR2 SQIVND (reference sequence). This CDR3 region has 14 residues. Trimming removed 10 bases from V and 7 bases from J, with 22 bases in between. The CDR3 sequence is CATKSGNRFGGYTF. CDR3 DNA sequence: TGTGCCACCAAATCAGGGAATCGCTTTGGTGGCTACACCTTC.

The genes are TRBV28 and TRBJ2-5; D is uncertain. CDR1 and CDR2 from the germline V gene are MDHEN and SYDVKM. The V end was cut by 1 base, the J end by 3 bases, with 12 bases between. The CDR3 consists of 15 residues. The CDR3 sequence is CASSLFFGLKETQYF. As DNA, the CDR3 is TGTGCCAGCAGTTTATTTTTTGGTCTTAAAGAGACCCAGTACTTC.

Only a few counts were recorded for this clonotype. The chain combines TRBV3-1 with TRBJ2-7; TRBD2 matches at 8 bases. There are 17 residues in the CDR3. The V gene's germline CDR1 is LGHDT and CDR2 YNNKEL (reference sequence). V lost 0 bases and J lost 0; bases outside the gene matches: 7. The CDR3 loop is CASSQDPPSGFSYEQYF. As DNA, the CDR3 is TGTGCCAGCAGCCAAGATCCGCCTAGCGGGTTCTCCTACGAGCAGTACTTC.

The rearrangement joins TRBV7-6 to TRBJ2-5, with 11 bases aligning to TRBD2. V trimming: 5 bases; J trimming: 2 bases; junction bases outside the gene matches: 7. This CDR3 spans 16 amino acids. CDR1 and CDR2 (germline): SGHVS, FNYEAQ. The CDR3 DNA reads as TGTGCCAGCAGCCTTAGGACTAGCGGGTATCAAGAGACCCAGTACTTC. This translates into CASSLRTSGYQETQYF.

This clonotype was seen more than once but under ten times. The chain is built from TRBV27 and TRBJ2-3; 14 bases agree with TRBD2. This CDR3 contains 18 residues. The V gene end was trimmed by 2 bases and the J gene end by 3 bases; junction bases not matched to a gene: 7. Germline V gene lookup returns CDR1 MNHEY and CDR2 SMNVEV (reference sequence). In nucleotides, the CDR3 is TGTGCCAGCAGTTTACGGGTCGGGACTAGCGGGAGTACAGATACGCAGTATTTT. Protein: CASSLRVGTSGSTDTQYF.

As concerns this clonotype: This may be a read error, as it is one base from a much larger clone. The V gene is TRBV20-1, the J gene TRBJ1-5; D not resolved. CDR3 length: 12 amino acids. Germline V CDR1 and CDR2: DFQATT, SNEGSKA (reference sequence). The CDR3 region has the DNA TGCAGGGCTGCAAGGGTCAATCAGCCCCAGCATTTT. Protein product: CRAARVNQPQHF.

This clonotype has more than one count but fewer than ten. The CDR3 sequence is CATSGYVGEAFF. The CDR3 DNA reads TGTGCCACCAGCGGTTATGTAGGTGAAGCTTTCTTT. The rearrangement joins TRBV15 to TRBJ1-1; unclear D gene. V was clipped by 5 bases and J by 7 bases, with 11 bases between them. The CDR3 sequence is 12 residues long. The V gene's germline CDR1 is LNHNV and CDR2 YYDKDF (reference sequence). The whole variable domain, filled in from reference TRBV15 and TRBJ1-1, reads DAMVIQNPRYQVTQFGKPVTLSCSQTLNHNVMYWYQQKSSQAPKLLFHYYDKDFNNEADTPDNFQSRRPNTSFCFLDIRSPGLGDTAMYLCATSGYVGEAFFGQGTRLTVV.